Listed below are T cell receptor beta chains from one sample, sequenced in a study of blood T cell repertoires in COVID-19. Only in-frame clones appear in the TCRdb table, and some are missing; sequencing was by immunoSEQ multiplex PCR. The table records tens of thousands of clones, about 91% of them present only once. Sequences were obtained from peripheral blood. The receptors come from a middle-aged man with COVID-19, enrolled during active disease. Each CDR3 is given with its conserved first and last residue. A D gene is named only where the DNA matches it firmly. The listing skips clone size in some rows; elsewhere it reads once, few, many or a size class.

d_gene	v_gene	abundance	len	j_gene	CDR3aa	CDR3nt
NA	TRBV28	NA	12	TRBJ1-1	CASSLLGATAFF	TGTGCCAGCAGTTTATTAGGGGCCACCGCTTTCTTT
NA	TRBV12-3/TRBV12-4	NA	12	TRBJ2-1	CASSHRVSEQFF	TGTGCCAGCAGTCACAGGGTTAGTGAGCAGTTCTTC
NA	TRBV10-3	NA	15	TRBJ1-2	CAISESGGSLYGYTF	TGTGCCATCAGTGAGTCTGGAGGCTCACTGTATGGCTACACCTTC
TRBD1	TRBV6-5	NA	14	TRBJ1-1	CASRGGQVNTEAFF	TGTGCCAGCAGAGGTGGACAGGTTAACACTGAAGCTTTCTTT
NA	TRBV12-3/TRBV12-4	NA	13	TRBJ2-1	CASSLTEYNEQFF	TGTGCCAGCAGTTTGACAGAGTACAATGAGCAGTTCTTC
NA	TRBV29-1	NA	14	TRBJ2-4	CSVVEGSTKNIQYF	TGCAGCGTTGTGGAGGGATCTACCAAAAACATTCAGTACTTC
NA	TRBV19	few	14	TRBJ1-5	CASSIGGSNQPQHF	TGTGCCAGTAGTATTGGGGGGAGCAATCAGCCCCAGCATTTT
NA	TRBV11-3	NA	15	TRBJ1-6	CASSKERQYNSPLHF	TGTGCCAGCAGCAAAGAGCGACAGTATAATTCACCCCTCCACTTT
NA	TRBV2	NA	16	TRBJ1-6	CASSPPMSSYNSPLHF	TGTGCCAGCAGCCCACCGATGAGCTCCTATAATTCACCCCTCCACTTT
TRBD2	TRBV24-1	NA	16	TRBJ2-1	CATSDPRGGRYNEQFF	TGTGCCACCAGTGACCCCCGGGGGGGGCGCTACAATGAGCAGTTCTTC
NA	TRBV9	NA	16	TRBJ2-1	CASSVGGSGTYNEQFF	TGTGCCAGCAGCGTAGGTGGTAGCGGCACCTACAATGAGCAGTTCTTC
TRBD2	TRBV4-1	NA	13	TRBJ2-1	CASSTTGLAGYFF	TGCGCCAGCAGCACAACGGGGCTAGCGGGTTATTTCTTC
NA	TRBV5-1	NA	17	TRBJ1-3	CASSLGGGTYSGNTIYF	TGCGCCAGCAGCTTGGGTGGAGGGACCTACTCTGGAAACACCATATATTTT
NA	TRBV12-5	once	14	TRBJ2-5	CASGNGDSGETQYF	TGTGCTAGTGGTAACGGGGATTCTGGAGAGACCCAGTACTTC
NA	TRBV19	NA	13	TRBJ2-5	CASSGEFGETQYF	TGTGCCAGTAGTGGGGAGTTTGGGGAGACCCAGTACTTC
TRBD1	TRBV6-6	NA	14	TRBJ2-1	CASSLGGEYNEQFF	TGTGCCAGCAGTTTAGGGGGCGAGTACAATGAGCAGTTCTTC
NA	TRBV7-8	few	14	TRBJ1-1	CASSLGAFNTEAFF	TGTGCCAGCAGCTTAGGGGCCTTCAACACTGAAGCTTTCTTT
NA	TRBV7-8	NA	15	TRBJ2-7	CASSLGVVGVDEQYF	TGTGCCAGCAGCTTAGGGGTGGTGGGAGTAGACGAGCAGTACTTC
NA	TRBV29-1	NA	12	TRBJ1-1	CSVLDRYTEAFF	TGCAGCGTTCTTGACAGATACACTGAAGCTTTCTTT
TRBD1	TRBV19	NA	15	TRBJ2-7	CASSIGQGKSYEQYF	TGTGCCAGTAGTATAGGACAGGGGAAAAGCTACGAGCAGTACTTC
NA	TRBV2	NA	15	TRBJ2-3	CASRRIQGGTDTQYF	TGTGCCAGCAGGCGAATCCAGGGTGGCACAGATACGCAGTATTTT
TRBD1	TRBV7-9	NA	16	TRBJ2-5	CASSFNDRVHLETQYF	TGTGCCAGCAGCTTTAACGACAGGGTACATTTGGAGACCCAGTACTTC
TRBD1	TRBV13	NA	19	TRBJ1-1	CASSAPSWDRGNLNTEAFF	TGTGCCAGCAGCGCGCCCTCATGGGACAGGGGGAATCTGAACACTGAAGCTTTCTTT